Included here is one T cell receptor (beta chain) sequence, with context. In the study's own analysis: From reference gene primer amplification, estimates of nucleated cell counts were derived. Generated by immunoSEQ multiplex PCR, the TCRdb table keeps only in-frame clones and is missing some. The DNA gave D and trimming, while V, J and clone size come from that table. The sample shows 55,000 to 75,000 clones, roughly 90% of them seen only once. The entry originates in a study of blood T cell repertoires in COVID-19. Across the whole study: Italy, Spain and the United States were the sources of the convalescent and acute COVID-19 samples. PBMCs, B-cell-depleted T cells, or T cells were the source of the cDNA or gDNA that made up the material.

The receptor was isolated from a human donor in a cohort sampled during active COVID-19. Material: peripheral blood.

CDR3 sequence: CASSLAPGVVETQYF. The CDR3 DNA reads as TGCGCCAGCAGCTTGGCTCCGGGAGTGGTAGAGACCCAGTACTTC. The rearrangement uses TRBV5-1 and TRBJ2-5; tentative D call: TRBD2 (6 bases). Germline lookup yields CDR1 SGHRS and CDR2 YFSETQ. The CDR3 has 15 residues. Trimming took 0 bases from V and 4 from J, leaving 13 bases between them.